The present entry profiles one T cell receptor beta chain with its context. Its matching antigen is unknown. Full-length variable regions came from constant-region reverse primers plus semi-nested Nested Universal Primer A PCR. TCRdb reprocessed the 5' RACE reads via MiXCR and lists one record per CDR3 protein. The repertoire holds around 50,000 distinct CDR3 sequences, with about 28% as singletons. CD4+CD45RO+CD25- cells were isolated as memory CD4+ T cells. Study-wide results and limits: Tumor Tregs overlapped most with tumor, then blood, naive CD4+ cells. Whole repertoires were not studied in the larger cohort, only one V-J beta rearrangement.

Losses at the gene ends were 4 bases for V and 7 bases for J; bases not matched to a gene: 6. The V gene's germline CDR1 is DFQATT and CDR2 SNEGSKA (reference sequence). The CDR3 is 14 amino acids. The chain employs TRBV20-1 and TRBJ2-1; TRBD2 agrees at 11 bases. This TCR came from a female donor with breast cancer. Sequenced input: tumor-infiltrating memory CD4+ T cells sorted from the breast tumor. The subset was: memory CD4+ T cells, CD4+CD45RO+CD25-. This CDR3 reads CSATASGRWNEQFF. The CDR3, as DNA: TGCAGTGCTACCGCTAGCGGGAGGTGGAATGAGCAGTTCTTC.